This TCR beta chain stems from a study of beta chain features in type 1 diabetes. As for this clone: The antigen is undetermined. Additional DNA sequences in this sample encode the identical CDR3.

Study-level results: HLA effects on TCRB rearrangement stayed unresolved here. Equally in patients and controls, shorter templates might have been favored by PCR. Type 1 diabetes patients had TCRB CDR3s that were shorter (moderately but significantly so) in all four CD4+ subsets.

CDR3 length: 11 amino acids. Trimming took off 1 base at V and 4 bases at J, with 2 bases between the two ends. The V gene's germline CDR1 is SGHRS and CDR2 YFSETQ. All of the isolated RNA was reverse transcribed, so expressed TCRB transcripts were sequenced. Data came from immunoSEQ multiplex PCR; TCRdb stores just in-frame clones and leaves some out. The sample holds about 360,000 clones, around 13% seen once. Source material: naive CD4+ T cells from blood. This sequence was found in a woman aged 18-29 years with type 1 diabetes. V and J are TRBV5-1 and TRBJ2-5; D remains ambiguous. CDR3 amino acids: CASSLRETQYF. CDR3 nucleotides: TGCGCCAGCAGCTTGCGAGAGACCCAGTACTTC.